This T cell receptor beta chain was identified in a study of blood T cell repertoires in COVID-19. Across the whole study: The analysed material was cDNA or gDNA that came from T cells, B-cell-depleted T cells, or PBMCs.

The table came from immunoSEQ multiplex PCR; TCRdb's copy has only in-frame clones and leaves some out. The sample holds 62,000 or so clones; around 80% are singletons and the top ten take 3.8%. Trimming left V 11 bases short and J 1 base short, with 11 bases between. The CDR3 spans 13 residues. Participant reports of clinical history set cohort assignment. The sequence came from a woman between 40 and 50 years old with acute COVID-19. This chain joins TRBV12-3 or TRBV12-4 and TRBJ2-2; tentatively, D is TRBD1 (6 bases). The sequencing sample was made of PBMCs or T cells enriched from blood (not recorded which). Written as DNA, the CDR3 is TGTGCCGGACAGAACCTGAACACCGGGGAGCTGTTTTTT. This encodes CAGQNLNTGELFF.